This TCR beta chain was identified in a study of preoperative IRX-2 immunotherapy in early breast cancer. CDR3 length: 15 residues. The V gene end was trimmed by 4 bases and the J gene end by 4 bases; junction bases not matched to a gene: 7. Treatment here: preoperative locoregional IRX-2 cytokine immunotherapy. Data came from immunoSEQ multiplex PCR; TCRdb stores just in-frame clones and leaves some out. This table holds 3,500 to 4,500 clones, 80% found once. The rearrangement joins TRBV7-1 to TRBJ2-5, with 9 positions matching TRBD1. TRBV7-1 is given ORF status, its function remaining uncertain. This TCR derives from a human donor with breast cancer. This sample comprised tumor tissue, obtained before IRX-2 immunotherapy. The CDR3 bases are TGTGCCAGCAGCTTAGGGACAGGGTTCGGAGAGACCCAGTACTTC. It translates to CASSLGTGFGETQYF.